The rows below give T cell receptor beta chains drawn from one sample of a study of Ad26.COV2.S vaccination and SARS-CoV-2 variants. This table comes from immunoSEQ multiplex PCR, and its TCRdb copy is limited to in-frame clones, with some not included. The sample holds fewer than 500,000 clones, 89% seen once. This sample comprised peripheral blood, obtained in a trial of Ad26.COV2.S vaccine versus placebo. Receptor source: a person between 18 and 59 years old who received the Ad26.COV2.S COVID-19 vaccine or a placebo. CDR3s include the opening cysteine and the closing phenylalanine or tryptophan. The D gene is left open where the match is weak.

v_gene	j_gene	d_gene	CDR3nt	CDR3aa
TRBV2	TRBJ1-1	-	TGTGCCAGCAGTGAAAGGGAAGGGGTCGCCACTGAAGCTTTCTTT	CASSEREGVATEAFF
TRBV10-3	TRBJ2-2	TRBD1	TGTGCCATCAGCGCGCACCGGGACAGGGGGCAGGAGGGAGCGGACACCGGGGAGCTGTTTTTT	CAISAHRDRGQEGADTGELFF
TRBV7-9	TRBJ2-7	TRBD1	TGTGCCAGCAGCTTGGGACAGGGGTCTGTCGACGAGCAGTACTTC	CASSLGQGSVDEQYF
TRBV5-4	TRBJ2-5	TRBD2	TGTGCCAGCAGCTTCGGCGGGCTAGCGGGAGGCTTACAAGAGACCCAGTACTTC	CASSFGGLAGGLQETQYF
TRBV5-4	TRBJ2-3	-	TGTGCCAGCAGCTTGGTGCTCTCCGGGGGCGGCTCGCAGTATTTT	CASSLVLSGGGSQYF
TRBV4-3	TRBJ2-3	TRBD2	TGCGCCAGCAGCCAAGGGGCCGCGCGGGAGACCACAGATACGCAGTATTTT	CASSQGAARETTDTQYF
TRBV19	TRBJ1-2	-	TGTGCCAGTAGTCCCTCTGGGGCCTACTATGGCTACACCTTC	CASSPSGAYYGYTF
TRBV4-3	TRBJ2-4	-	TGCGCCAGCAGCCAAGATCTTTTTTCGGCAGTCATTCAGTACTTC	CASSQDLFSAVIQYF
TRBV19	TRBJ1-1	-	TGTGCCAGTAGACCAGCATCCTCAAACGGGGAAGCTTTCTTT	CASRPASSNGEAFF
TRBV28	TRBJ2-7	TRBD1	TGTGCCAGCTCCTCTTCGGGACAGGGGTACGAGCAGTACTTC	CASSSSGQGYEQYF